The T cell receptor (beta chain) described here comes from a study of blood T cell repertoires in COVID-19. As for the study in general: Spain, Italy and the United States supplied samples that represented acute and convalescent COVID-19. T cells, B-cell-depleted T cells, or PBMCs supplied cDNA or gDNA.

Authors' processing steps: Estimated nucleated cell counts came from reference gene primer amplification. Assay used: immunoSEQ multiplex PCR; TCRdb lists only in-frame clones, some missing. V, J and clone size are taken as reported in that table, and D and trimming were inferred from the DNA itself. The sample has 85,000 to 110,000 clones; 88% are singletons. The length of the CDR3 is 14 residues. Trimming pared 7 bases from V and 3 bases from J, leaving 16 bases between. CDR1 is MDHEN, CDR2 SYDVKM, per germline. The chain uses TRBV28 and TRBJ2-7, with D possibly being TRBD2 (5 bases). The origin of this receptor is a human donor in a cohort sampled during active COVID-19. Sequencing was carried out using peripheral blood. The CDR3 loop reads CASTLGGLVYEQYF. The CDR3 DNA reads as TGTGCCAGCACCCTGGGCGGGTTGGTCTACGAGCAGTACTTC.